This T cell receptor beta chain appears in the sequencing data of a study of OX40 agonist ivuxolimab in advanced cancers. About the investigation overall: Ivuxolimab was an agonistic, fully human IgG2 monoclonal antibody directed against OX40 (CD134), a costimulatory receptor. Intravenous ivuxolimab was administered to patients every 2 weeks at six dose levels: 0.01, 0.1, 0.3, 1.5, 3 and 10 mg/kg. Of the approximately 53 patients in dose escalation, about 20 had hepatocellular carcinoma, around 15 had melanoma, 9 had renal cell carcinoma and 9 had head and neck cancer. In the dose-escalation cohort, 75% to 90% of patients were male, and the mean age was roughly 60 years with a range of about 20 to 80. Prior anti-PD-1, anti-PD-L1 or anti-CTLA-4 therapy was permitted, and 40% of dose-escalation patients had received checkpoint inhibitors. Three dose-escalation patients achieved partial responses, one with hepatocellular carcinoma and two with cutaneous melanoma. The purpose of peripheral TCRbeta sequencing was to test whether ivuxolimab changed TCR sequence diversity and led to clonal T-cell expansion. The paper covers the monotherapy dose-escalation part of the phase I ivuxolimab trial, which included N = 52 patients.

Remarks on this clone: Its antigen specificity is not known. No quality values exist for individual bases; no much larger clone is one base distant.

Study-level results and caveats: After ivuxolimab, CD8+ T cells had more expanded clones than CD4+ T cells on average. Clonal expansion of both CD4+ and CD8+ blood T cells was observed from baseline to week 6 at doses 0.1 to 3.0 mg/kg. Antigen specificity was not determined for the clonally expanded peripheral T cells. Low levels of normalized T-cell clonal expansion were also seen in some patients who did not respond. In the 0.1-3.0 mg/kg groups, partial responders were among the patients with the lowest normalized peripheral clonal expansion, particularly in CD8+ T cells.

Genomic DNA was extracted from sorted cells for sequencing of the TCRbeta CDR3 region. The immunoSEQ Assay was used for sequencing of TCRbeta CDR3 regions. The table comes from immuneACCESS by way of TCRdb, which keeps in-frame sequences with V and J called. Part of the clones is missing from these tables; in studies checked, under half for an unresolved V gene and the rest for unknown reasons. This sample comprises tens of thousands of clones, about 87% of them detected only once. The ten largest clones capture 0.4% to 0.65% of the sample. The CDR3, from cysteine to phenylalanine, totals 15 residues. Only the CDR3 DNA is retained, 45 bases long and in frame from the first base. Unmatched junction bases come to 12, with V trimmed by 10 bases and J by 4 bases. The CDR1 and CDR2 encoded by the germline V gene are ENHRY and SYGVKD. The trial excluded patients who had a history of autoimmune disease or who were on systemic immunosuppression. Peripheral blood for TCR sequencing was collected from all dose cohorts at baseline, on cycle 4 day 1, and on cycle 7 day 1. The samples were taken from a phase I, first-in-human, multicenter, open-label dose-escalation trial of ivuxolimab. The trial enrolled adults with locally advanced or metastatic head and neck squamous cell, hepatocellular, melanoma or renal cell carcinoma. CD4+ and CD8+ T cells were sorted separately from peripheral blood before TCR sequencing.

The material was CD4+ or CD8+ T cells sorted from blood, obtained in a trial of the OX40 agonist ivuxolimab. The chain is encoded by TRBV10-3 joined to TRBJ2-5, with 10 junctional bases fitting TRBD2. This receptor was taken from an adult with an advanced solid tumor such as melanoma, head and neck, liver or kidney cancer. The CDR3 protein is CATSTYGLAVETQYF. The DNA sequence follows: TGTGCCACTAGTACGTACGGACTAGCGGTAGAGACCCAGTACTTC.